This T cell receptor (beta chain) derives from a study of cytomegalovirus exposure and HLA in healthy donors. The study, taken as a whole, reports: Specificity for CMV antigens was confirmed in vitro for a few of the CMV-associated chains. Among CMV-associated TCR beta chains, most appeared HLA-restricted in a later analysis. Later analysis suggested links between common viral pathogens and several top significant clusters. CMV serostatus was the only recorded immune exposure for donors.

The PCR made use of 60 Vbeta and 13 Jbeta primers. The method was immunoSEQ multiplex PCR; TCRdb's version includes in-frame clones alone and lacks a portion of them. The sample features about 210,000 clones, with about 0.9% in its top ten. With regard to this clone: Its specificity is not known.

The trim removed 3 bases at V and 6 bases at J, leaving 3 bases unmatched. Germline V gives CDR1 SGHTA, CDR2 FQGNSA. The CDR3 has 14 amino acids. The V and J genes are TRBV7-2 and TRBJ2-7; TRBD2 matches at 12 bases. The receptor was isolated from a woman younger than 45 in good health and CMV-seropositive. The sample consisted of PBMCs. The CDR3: CASSFTLAGGEQYF. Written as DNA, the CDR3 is TGTGCCAGCAGCTTTACACTAGCGGGAGGCGAGCAGTACTTC. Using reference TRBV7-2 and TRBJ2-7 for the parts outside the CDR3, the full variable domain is GAGVSQSPSNKVTEKGKDVELRCDPISGHTALYWYRQSLGQGLEFLIYFQGNSAPDKSGLPSDRFSAERTGGSVSTLTIQRTQQEDSAVYLCASSFTLAGGEQYFGPGTRLTVT.